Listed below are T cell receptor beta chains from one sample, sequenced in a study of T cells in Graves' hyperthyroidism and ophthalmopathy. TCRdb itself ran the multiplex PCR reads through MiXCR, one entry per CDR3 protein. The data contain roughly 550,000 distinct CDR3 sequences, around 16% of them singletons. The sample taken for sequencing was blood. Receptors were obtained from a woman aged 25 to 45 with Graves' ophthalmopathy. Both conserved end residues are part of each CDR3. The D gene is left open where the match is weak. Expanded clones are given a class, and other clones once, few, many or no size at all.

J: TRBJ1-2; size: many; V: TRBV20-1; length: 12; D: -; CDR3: CSDATALYGYTF; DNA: TGCAGTGACGCGACAGCTCTCTATGGCTACACCTTC
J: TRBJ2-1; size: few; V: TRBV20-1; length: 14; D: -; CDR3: CSAGPRLSYNEQFF; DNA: TGCAGTGCGGGACCTAGGCTGTCCTACAATGAGCAGTTCTTC
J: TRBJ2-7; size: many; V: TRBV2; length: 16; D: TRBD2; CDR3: CASSDYTSGGSYEQYF; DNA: TGTGCCAGCAGTGATTATACTAGCGGGGGTTCCTACGAGCAGTACTTC
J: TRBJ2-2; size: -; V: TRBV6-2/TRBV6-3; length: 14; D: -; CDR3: CAGSYASLTGELFF; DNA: TGTGCCGGCAGTTATGCAAGCCTCACCGGGGAGCTGTTTTTT
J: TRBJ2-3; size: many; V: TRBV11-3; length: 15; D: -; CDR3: CASSLLAGPTDTQYF; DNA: TGTGCCAGCAGCTTACTGGCGGGGCCCACAGATACGCAGTATTTT
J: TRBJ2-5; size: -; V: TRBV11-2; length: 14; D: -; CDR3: CASSSTGPWKTQYF; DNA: TGTGCCAGCAGCTCCACCGGGCCATGGAAGACCCAGTACTTC
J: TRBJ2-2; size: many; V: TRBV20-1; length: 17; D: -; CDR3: CSARDGTRGANTGELFF; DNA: TGCAGTGCTAGAGATGGGACCCGCGGGGCGAACACCGGGGAGCTGTTTTTT
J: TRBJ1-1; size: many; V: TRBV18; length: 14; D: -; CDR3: CASSPSGSNTEAFF; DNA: TGTGCCAGCTCACCATCGGGATCCAACACTGAAGCTTTCTTT
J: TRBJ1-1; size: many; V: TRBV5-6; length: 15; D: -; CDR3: CASSLDWGKNTEAFF; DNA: TGTGCCAGCAGCTTGGATTGGGGCAAGAACACTGAAGCTTTCTTT
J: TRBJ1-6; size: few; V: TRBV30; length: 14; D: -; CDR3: CAWRGTVYNSPLHF; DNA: TGTGCCTGGAGAGGAACAGTCTATAATTCACCCCTCCACTTT
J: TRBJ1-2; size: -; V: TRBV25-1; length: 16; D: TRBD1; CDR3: CARVNLGQRAGYGYTF; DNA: TGTGCCAGAGTAAATTTGGGACAGAGGGCTGGGTATGGCTACACCTTC
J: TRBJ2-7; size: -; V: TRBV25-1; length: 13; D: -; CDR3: CASSDPSLEEQYF; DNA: TGTGCCAGCAGTGACCCCTCTTTGGAGGAGCAGTACTTC
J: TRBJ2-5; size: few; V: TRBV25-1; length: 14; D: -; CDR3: CASSPPDSQETQYF; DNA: TGTGCCAGCAGTCCCCCGGACAGTCAAGAGACCCAGTACTTC
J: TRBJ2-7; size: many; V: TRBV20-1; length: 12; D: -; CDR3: CSAAGASDEQYF; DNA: TGCAGTGCTGCGGGGGCTAGCGACGAGCAGTACTTC
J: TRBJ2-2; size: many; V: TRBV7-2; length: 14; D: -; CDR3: CASSLARGTGELFF; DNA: TGTGCCAGCAGCTTAGCGCGCGGCACCGGGGAGCTGTTTTTT
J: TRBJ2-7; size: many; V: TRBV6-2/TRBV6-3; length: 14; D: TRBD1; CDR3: CASRTDRVVHEQYF; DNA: TGTGCCAGCAGGACAGACAGGGTAGTCCACGAGCAGTACTTC
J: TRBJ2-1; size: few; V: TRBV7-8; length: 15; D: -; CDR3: CASSLEWTSYNEQFF; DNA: TGTGCCAGCAGCTTAGAGTGGACCAGCTACAATGAGCAGTTCTTC
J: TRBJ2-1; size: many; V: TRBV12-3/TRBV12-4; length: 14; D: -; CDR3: CASSFSTSGNEQFF; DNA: TGTGCCAGCAGTTTCTCCACCTCCGGCAATGAGCAGTTCTTC
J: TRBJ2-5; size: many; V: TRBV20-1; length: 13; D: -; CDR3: CSARWGVRETQYF; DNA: TGCAGTGCTAGGTGGGGAGTTCGGGAGACCCAGTACTTC
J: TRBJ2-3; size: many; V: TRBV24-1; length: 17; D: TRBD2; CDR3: CATSLSGRDSSTDTQYF; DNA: TGTGCCACCAGTCTAAGCGGGAGGGACTCTAGCACAGATACGCAGTATTTT
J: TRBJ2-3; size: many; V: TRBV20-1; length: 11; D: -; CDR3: CSPSSTDTQYF; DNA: TGCAGTCCCAGTAGCACAGATACGCAGTATTTT
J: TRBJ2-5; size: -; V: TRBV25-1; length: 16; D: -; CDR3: CASSEDGHRSQETQYF; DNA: TGTGCCAGCAGTGAAGACGGCCACAGATCCCAAGAGACCCAGTACTTC
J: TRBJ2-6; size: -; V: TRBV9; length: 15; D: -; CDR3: CASSVEWRGANVLTF; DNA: TGTGCCAGCAGCGTAGAATGGAGGGGGGCCAACGTCCTGACTTTC
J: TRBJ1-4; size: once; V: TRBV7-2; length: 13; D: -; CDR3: CASSSRAIEKLFF; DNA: TGTGCCAGCAGCTCCCGGGCCATCGAAAAACTGTTTTTT
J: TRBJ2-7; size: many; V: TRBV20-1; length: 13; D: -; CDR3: CSAFASTNYEQYF; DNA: TGCAGTGCCTTCGCCTCCACCAACTACGAGCAGTACTTC
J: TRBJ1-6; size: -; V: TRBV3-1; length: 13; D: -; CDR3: CASSQGPGSPLHF; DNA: TGTGCCAGCAGCCAAGGCCCCGGGTCACCCCTCCACTTT
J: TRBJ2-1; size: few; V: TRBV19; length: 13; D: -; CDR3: CASSVTGYNEQFF; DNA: TGTGCCAGTAGTGTAACAGGGTACAATGAGCAGTTCTTC
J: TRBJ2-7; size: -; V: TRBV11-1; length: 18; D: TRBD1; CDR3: CASSQSIDRVNSFYKQYF; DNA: TGTGCCAGCAGCCAATCAATCGACAGGGTAAACTCTTTCTACAAGCAGTACTTC
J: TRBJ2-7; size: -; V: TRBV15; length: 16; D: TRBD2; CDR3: CATSRDVTAGRDEQYF; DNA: TGTGCCACCAGCAGAGATGTGACTGCGGGGAGGGACGAGCAGTACTTC
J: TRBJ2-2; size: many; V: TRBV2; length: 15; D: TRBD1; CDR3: CASSEARTGTGELFF; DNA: TGTGCCAGCAGTGAAGCGCGGACAGGCACCGGGGAGCTGTTTTTT
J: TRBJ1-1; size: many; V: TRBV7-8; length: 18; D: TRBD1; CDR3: CASSLVDRDRLTNTEAFF; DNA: TGTGCCAGCAGCTTAGTGGACCGGGACAGGCTTACGAACACTGAAGCTTTCTTT
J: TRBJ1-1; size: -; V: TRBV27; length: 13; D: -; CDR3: CASSPQGPTEAFF; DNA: TGTGCCAGCAGTCCCCAGGGTCCCACTGAAGCTTTCTTT
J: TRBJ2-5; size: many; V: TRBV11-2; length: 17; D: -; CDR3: CASSLGRTRQFQETQYF; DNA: TGTGCCAGCAGCTTAGGACGGACACGGCAGTTCCAAGAGACCCAGTACTTC
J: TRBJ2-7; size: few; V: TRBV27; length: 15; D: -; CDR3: CASSSWDLGSYEQYF; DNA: TGTGCCAGCAGTTCCTGGGACCTGGGCTCCTACGAGCAGTACTTC
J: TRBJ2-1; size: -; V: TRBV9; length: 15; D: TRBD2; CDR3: CASSVVPGLGNEQFF; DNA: TGTGCCAGCAGCGTAGTTCCGGGACTAGGGAATGAGCAGTTCTTC
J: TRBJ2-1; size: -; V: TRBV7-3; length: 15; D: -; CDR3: CASSPRQNSYNEQFF; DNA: TGTGCCAGCAGCCCGCGACAGAACTCCTACAATGAGCAGTTCTTC
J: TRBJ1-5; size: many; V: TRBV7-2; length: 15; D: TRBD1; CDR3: CASSIDRVGNQPQHF; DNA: TGTGCCAGCAGCATCGACAGGGTCGGGAATCAGCCCCAGCATTTT
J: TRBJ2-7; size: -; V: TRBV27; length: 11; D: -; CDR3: CASSFQGEQYF; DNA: TGTGCCAGCAGTTTCCAGGGGGAGCAGTACTTC
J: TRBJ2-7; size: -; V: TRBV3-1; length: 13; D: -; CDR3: CASSQPTGLEQYF; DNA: TGTGCCAGCAGCCAGCCTACAGGGCTCGAGCAGTACTTC
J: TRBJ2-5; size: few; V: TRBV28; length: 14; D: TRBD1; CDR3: CASGRRGGRETQYF; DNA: TGTGCCAGCGGGCGGCGAGGGGGCCGAGAGACCCAGTACTTC
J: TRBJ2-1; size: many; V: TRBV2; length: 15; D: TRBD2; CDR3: CASSDTGLAGGEQFF; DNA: TGTGCCAGCAGCGACACGGGACTAGCGGGAGGTGAGCAGTTCTTC
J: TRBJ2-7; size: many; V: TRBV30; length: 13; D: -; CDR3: CAWTVQGTYEQYF; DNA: TGTGCCTGGACTGTACAGGGAACCTACGAGCAGTACTTC
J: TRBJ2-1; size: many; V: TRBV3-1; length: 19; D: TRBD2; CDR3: CASSQVEGTSGSSYNEQFF; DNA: TGTGCCAGCAGCCAAGTGGAGGGGACTAGCGGGAGCTCCTACAATGAGCAGTTCTTC
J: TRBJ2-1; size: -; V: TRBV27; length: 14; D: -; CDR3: CASSLPGNYNEQFF; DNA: TGTGCCAGCAGTTTACCAGGGAACTACAATGAGCAGTTCTTC
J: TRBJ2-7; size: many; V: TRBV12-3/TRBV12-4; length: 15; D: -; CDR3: CASSPAGLGIYEQYF; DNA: TGTGCCAGCAGTCCTGCGGGATTGGGGATATACGAGCAGTACTTC
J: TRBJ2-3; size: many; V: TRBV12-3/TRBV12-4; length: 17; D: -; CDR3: CASSIRRLIGLRDTQYF; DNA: TGTGCCAGCAGTATTAGGAGGTTAATTGGGTTGAGGGATACGCAGTATTTT
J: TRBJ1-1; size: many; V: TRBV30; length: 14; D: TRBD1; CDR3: CAWTHGPGGTEAFF; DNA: TGTGCCTGGACCCACGGGCCAGGGGGTACTGAAGCTTTCTTT
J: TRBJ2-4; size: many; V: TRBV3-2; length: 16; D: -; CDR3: CASRFGQGRAKNIQYF; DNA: TGTGCCAGCAGGTTCGGACAGGGGAGGGCCAAAAACATTCAGTACTTC
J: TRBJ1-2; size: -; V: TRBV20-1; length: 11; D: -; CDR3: CSAIRDYGYTF; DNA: TGCAGTGCTATAAGGGACTATGGCTACACCTTC
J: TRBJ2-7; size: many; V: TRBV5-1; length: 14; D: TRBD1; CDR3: CASSLTGGGNEQYF; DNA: TGCGCCAGCAGCCTTACAGGGGGCGGGAACGAGCAGTACTTC
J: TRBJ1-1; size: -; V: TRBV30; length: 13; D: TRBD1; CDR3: CAWNRDRYTEAFF; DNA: TGTGCCTGGAACCGGGACAGATACACTGAAGCTTTCTTT
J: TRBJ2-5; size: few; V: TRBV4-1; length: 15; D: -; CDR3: CASSQLAGRRETQYF; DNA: TGCGCCAGCAGCCAACTAGCAGGGCGAAGAGAGACCCAGTACTTC
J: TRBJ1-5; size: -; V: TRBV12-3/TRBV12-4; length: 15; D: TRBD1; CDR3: CASRPGQGPHQPQHF; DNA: TGTGCCAGCAGGCCGGGACAGGGGCCCCATCAGCCCCAGCATTTT
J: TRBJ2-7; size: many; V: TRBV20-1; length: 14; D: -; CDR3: CSARPGTASYEQYF; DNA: TGCAGTGCTAGACCCGGGACCGCTTCCTACGAGCAGTACTTC